This T cell receptor beta chain emerged from a study of lymphopenia after photon versus proton radiotherapy. The CDR3 runs 18 residues. CDR1 is SGHRS and CDR2 is YFSETQ in the germline V gene. V lost 0 bases and J lost 1, with 19 bases in between. Study outcomes and limitations: Post-nadir TCR diversity decline inversely tracked overall survival among those who died. Relative stability marked proton patients; photon patients lost diversity and naive cells. Better survival with proton therapy was suggested as possible, not demonstrated. After the lymphocyte nadir, photon-treated repertoires showed oligoclonal expansion, especially of CD8+ Temra cells.

Of note for this clone: What it binds is not known.

TCRdb's table, derived via immunoSEQ multiplex PCR, lists solely in-frame clones and lacks some. This table has more than 45,000 clones, around 84% appearing once. The input for sequencing was peripheral blood, taken from a patient treated with proton-based radiotherapy. The TCR sequence derives from a man in his 60s with pancreatic cancer. The rearrangement links TRBV5-1 to TRBJ1-1; no reliable D call. CDR3 sequence (DNA): TGCGCCAGCAGCTTGGCCGAGATTTCCGGGTTGGGGAACACTGAAGCTTTCTTT. This translates into CASSLAEISGLGNTEAFF.